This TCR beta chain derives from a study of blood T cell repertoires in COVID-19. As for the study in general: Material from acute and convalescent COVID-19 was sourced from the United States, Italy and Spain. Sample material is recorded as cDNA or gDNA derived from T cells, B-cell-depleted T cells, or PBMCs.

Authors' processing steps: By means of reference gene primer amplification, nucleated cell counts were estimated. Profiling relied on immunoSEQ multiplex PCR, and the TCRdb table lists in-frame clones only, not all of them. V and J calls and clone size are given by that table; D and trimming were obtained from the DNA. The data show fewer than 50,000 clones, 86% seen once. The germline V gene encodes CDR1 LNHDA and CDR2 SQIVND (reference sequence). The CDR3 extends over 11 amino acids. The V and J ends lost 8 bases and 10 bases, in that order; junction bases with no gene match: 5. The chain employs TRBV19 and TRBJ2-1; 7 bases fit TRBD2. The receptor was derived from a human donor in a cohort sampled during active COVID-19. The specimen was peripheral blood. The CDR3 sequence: CASYSGFEQFF. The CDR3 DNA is TGTGCCAGTTATAGCGGGTTCGAGCAGTTCTTC.